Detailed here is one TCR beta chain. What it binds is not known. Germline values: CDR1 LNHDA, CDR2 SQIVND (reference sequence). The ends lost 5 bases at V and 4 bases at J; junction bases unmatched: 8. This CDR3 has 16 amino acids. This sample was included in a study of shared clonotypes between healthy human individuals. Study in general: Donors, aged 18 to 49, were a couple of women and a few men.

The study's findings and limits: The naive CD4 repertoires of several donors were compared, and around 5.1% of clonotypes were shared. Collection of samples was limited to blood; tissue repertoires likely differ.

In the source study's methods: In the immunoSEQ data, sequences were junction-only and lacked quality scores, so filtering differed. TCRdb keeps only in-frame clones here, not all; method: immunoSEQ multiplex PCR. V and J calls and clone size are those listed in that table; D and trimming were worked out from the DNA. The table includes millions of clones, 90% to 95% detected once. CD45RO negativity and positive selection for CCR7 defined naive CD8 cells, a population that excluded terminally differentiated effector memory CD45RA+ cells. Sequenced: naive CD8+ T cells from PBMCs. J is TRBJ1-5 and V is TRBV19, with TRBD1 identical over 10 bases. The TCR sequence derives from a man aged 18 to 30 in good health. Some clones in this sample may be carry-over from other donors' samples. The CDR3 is CASSPRTGGRNQPQHF. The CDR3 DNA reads TGTGCCAGTAGTCCAAGGACAGGGGGACGGAATCAGCCCCAGCATTTT.